The 15 T cell receptor beta chains below were found in one sample sequenced in a study of T cells in Graves' hyperthyroidism and ophthalmopathy. RNA transcripts yielded amplified TCR beta CDR3 regions. Using the HTBI primer set, a first-round RT-PCR was run on the TCR CDR3. TCRdb ran MiXCR on the multiplex PCR reads and lists one entry per CDR3 protein. The data contain about 580,000 distinct CDR3 sequences, about 14% of them singletons. The sequenced sample was blood. These receptors were obtained from a woman aged 30 to 39 with Graves' hyperthyroidism that later progressed to Graves' ophthalmopathy.

There are many counts of this clonotype. The J gene is TRBJ1-1, the V gene TRBV27; no reliable D call. V was shortened by 0 bases and J by 8 bases, with 10 bases between the two germline ends. The CDR3 covers 13 residues. Looked up from germline, CDR1 is MNHEY and CDR2 is SMNVEV (reference sequence). Written as DNA, the CDR3 is TGTGCCAGCAGTTTATCGGGAACACAGGAAGCTTTCTTT. It yields the protein CASSLSGTQEAFF.

This clonotype was detected many times. The genes are TRBV2 and TRBJ1-2; 8 positions match TRBD1. The V gene end was trimmed by 5 bases and the J gene end by 7 bases; junction bases not matched to a gene: 9. Germline CDR1 SNHLY, CDR2 FYNNEI. The CDR3 is 14 residues long. The CDR3 DNA is TGTGCCAGCAGTTACAGGGGGGAAGTTGTTGGCTACACCTTC. This translates into CASSYRGEVVGYTF.

The sample holds a few counts of this clonotype. The chain uses TRBV9 and TRBJ1-1; D is unresolved. This CDR3 contains 13 residues. V was trimmed by 3 bases and J by 0 bases, leaving 6 bases between them. CDR1 SGDLS and CDR2 YYNGEE come from the germline V gene. The CDR3 sequence: CASSGLMNTEAFF. The CDR3, as DNA: TGTGCCAGCAGCGGACTGATGAACACTGAAGCTTTCTTT. The whole variable domain, filled in from reference TRBV9 and TRBJ1-1, reads DSGVTQTPKHLITATGQRVTLRCSPRSGDLSVYWYQQSLDQGLQFLIQYYNGEERAKGNILERFSAQQFPDLHSELNLSSLELGDSALYFCASSGLMNTEAFFGQGTRLTVV.

This clonotype was seen at least ten times. The chain links TRBV6-2 or TRBV6-3 to TRBJ2-5; 7 nucleotides line up with TRBD1. The germline gives CDR1 MNHEY, CDR2 SVGEGT. Trimming removed 6 bases from V and 1 base from J; junction bases left unmatched: 8. This CDR3 spans 15 amino acids. The CDR3 bases are TGTGCCAGCAGCCTACTCGGGACAGCCCAAGAGACCCAGTACTTC. This encodes CASSLLGTAQETQYF.

This clonotype was detected many times. The chain couples TRBV6-5 to TRBJ2-7; 7 bases agree with TRBD1. CDR1 MNHEY and CDR2 SVGAGI come from the germline V gene. CDR3 length equals 16 residues. V was pared by 0 bases and J by 1 base, with 6 bases of the junction left unmatched. The CDR3 bases are TGTGCCAGCAGTTACTCGAGGACAGGCGCTTCCTACGAGCAGTACTTC. Its translation: CASSYSRTGASYEQYF.

This clonotype was detected ten times or more. The chain carries TRBV3-1 and TRBJ2-2; 11 bases are a match to TRBD1. Germline lookup yields CDR1 LGHDT and CDR2 YNNKEL (reference sequence). The V segment lost 4 bases and the J segment 4 bases; nucleotides outside the gene matches: 5. The CDR3 runs to 16 residues. The CDR3 DNA reads as TGTGCCAGCAGCCGGGACAGGGGGACCACCACCGGGGAGCTGTTTTTT. Translating it yields CASSRDRGTTTGELFF.

This clonotype has a count of ten or more. The chain carries TRBV19 and TRBJ1-5, with D hard to call. Germline CDR1 is LNHDA and CDR2 is SQIVND (reference sequence). This CDR3 is built from 16 residues. The V and J ends lost 9 bases and 3 bases respectively, with 21 bases between them. CDR3 sequence (DNA): TGTGCCAGCACCCCCCGTGCGGCAGCCAACAATCAGCCCCAGCATTTT. It specifies CASTPRAAANNQPQHF.

This clonotype has at least ten counts. The V gene is TRBV20-1, the J gene TRBJ2-3; 13 bases match TRBD2. Germline CDR1 and CDR2: DFQATT and SNEGSKA (reference sequence). Unmatched junction bases numbered 6, after V lost 3 bases and J lost 6 bases. The CDR3 contains 15 residues. CDR3 loop: CSARPGLAGLDTQYF. The CDR3 DNA reads as TGCAGTGCTAGGCCGGGACTAGCGGGATTGGATACGCAGTATTTT.

This clonotype was found a few times. The chain couples TRBV4-1 to TRBJ2-7; 7 bases are a match to TRBD1. The CDR3 is made up of 15 amino acids. Trimming at V came to 2 bases and at J to 6 bases, leaving 10 bases not matched to a gene. Germline assignment: CDR1 MGHRA and CDR2 YSYEKL. In DNA form, the CDR3 reads TGCGCCAGCAGCCAAATGGTCGACAGGGCGGGCGAGCAGTACTTC. As protein: CASSQMVDRAGEQYF.

The count of this clonotype is one. The rearrangement links TRBV7-9 to TRBJ2-1; 14 bases are shared with TRBD2. The CDR3 contains 16 residues. Germline V gene sequence: CDR1 SEHNR, CDR2 FQNEAQ (reference sequence). Trimming at V came to 6 bases and at J to 7 bases, leaving 8 bases not matched to a gene. CDR3 in DNA: TGTGCCAGCAGTTCTACCGGGACTAGCGGGAGTAATGAGCAGTTCTTC. Translated, it gives CASSSTGTSGSNEQFF.

CDR3 DNA: TGTGCCAGCTGGGCGGGACAGGGGTACAATGAGCAGTTCTTC. Translated: CASWAGQGYNEQFF. V usage is TRBV7-2 and J usage is TRBJ2-1; TRBD1 matches 10 bases. Trimming cost V 8 bases and J 4 bases; bases outside gene matches: 5. Germline lookup yields CDR1 SGHTA and CDR2 FQGNSA. The CDR3 contains 14 residues.

V is TRBV6-1 and J is TRBJ1-2; D is unresolved. The CDR3 sequence is 13 residues long. Germline V CDR1 and CDR2: MNHNS, SASEGT. Between the trimmed V and J ends, which lost 7 bases and 5 bases, there was a span of 14 bases. CDR3 nucleotides: TGTGCCAGCACCAACCCAGGAAATTATGGCTACACCTTC. It yields the protein CASTNPGNYGYTF.

This clonotype was picked up a small number of times. V is TRBV28 and J is TRBJ1-2, with a possible D match to TRBD1 (5 bases). This CDR3 is built from 12 residues. V dropped 6 bases and J dropped 8 bases, with 13 bases sitting between them. Germline loops: CDR1 MDHEN, CDR2 SYDVKM. The CDR3 is CASSVARGGYTF. CDR3 nucleotide sequence: TGTGCCAGCAGCGTTGCAAGGGGCGGCTACACCTTC.

This clonotype was counted a few times. The J gene is TRBJ2-7, the V gene TRBV4-1; D not resolved. Trimming pared 6 bases from V and 2 bases from J, leaving 8 bases between. The CDR3 sequence is 12 residues long. Germline-derived CDR1 and CDR2 are MGHRA and YSYEKL. This CDR3 is CASRTATYEQYF. The CDR3 nucleotides read TGCGCCAGCAGAACGGCTACCTACGAGCAGTACTTC.

V gene TRBV6-2 or TRBV6-3 combines with J gene TRBJ1-5; D not resolved. Trimming removed 2 bases from V and 6 bases from J, with 11 bases in between. CDR1 is MNHEY and CDR2 is SVGEGT in the germline V gene. This CDR3 comprises 14 residues. The CDR3 sequence is CASSYGFHFQPQHF. CDR3 coding DNA: TGTGCCAGCAGTTACGGATTCCACTTTCAGCCCCAGCATTTT.